One and the same sample provided the 9 T cell receptor beta chains below, sequenced in a study of shared clonotypes between healthy human individuals. Using immunoSEQ multiplex PCR, the repertoire was profiled, and TCRdb retains in-frame clones only, with some absent. The repertoire holds around 2,100,000 clones, approximately 94% seen once, with under 1.5% in the top ten. Terminally differentiated effector memory CD45RA+ cells were left out of the naive CD8 fraction, which was CD45RO-negative and positively selected for CCR7. Sequenced: naive CD8+ T cells sorted from blood. The receptors were sampled from a man younger than 35 in good health.

V and J are TRBV7-6 and TRBJ1-6; D remains unclear. Germline CDR1 and CDR2: SGHVS and FNYEAQ. The CDR3 consists of 15 residues. V was shortened by 5 bases and J by 5 bases, with 13 bases between the two germline ends. The chain's CDR3 is CASSPTGNNNSPLHF. The CDR3 DNA is TGTGCCAGCAGCCCGACCGGAAACAATAATTCACCCCTCCACTTT.

The chain couples TRBV4-1 to TRBJ1-4; D gene ambiguous. CDR1 and CDR2 (germline): MGHRA, YSYEKL. The CDR3 loop spans 14 amino acids. The V gene lost 0 bases and the J gene lost 8 bases, with 10 bases spanning the gap. This chain's CDR3 is CASSQDAPGEKLFF. DNA of the CDR3: TGCGCCAGCAGCCAAGATGCCCCTGGGGAAAAACTGTTTTTT.

Worth noting for this clone: This specimen includes other DNA sequences encoding the same CDR3. The V and J genes are TRBV6-1 and TRBJ1-6; no definite D call. CDR1 is MNHNS and CDR2 is SASEGT in the germline V gene. The V and J ends lost 2 bases and 0 bases respectively, with 5 bases between them. The CDR3 covers 15 residues. The CDR3 region is CASSEWSSYNSPLHF. CDR3 nucleotide sequence: TGTGCCAGCAGTGAATGGAGCTCCTATAATTCACCCCTCCACTTT.

This chain links TRBV7-9 with TRBJ2-7, with D perhaps matching TRBD1 or TRBD2 (5 bases each). V was shortened by 4 bases and J by 2 bases, with 27 bases between the two germline ends. The germline CDR1 and CDR2 sequences are SEHNR and FQNEAQ (reference sequence). The CDR3 length is 19 residues. CDR3 nucleotide sequence: TGTGCCAGCAGCTCAGTCTCTTCAGGGACGCAGCCTCATCCCTACGAGCAGTACTTC. It is translated as CASSSVSSGTQPHPYEQYF.

The genes are TRBV11-3 and TRBJ1-5, with a tentative D call TRBD1 (6 bases). Germline V gene lookup returns CDR1 SGHNT and CDR2 YENEEA. V was clipped by 4 bases and J by 2 bases, with 12 bases between them. There are 15 residues in the CDR3. CDR3 amino acids: CASSYHRVGNQPQHF. DNA for the CDR3: TGTGCCAGCAGCTACCACAGGGTGGGCAATCAGCCCCAGCATTTT.

This chain connects TRBV5-8 to TRBJ1-2; no definite D call. V was clipped by 1 base and J by 3 bases, with 13 bases between them. CDR1 is SGHTS, CDR2 YDEGEE, per germline. The length of the CDR3 is 15 residues. The CDR3 sequence: CASSLFSAAYYGYTF. The DNA for the CDR3 is TGTGCCAGCAGCTTGTTTTCGGCAGCCTACTATGGCTACACCTTC.

The chain has TRBV5-1 and TRBJ2-7, with no clear D. Germline V gives CDR1 SGHRS, CDR2 YFSETQ. The CDR3 is 13 amino acids. V was trimmed by 0 bases and J by 2 bases, leaving 6 bases between them. CDR3 loop: CASSLEVAYEQYF. In nucleotides, the CDR3 is TGCGCCAGCAGCTTGGAGGTTGCCTACGAGCAGTACTTC.

V is TRBV18 and J is TRBJ2-5; D not resolved. The CDR3 loop spans 14 amino acids. Trimming cost V 3 bases and J 0 bases, with 8 bases left between them. Germline V gene lookup returns CDR1 KGHSH and CDR2 LQKENI. The DNA of the CDR3 is TGTGCCAGCTCACCGCTGGCGGACCAAGAGACCCAGTACTTC. Translation: CASSPLADQETQYF.

Comment on this clone: Other DNA sequences from this sample encode an identical CDR3 as well. V is TRBV9 and J is TRBJ2-3, with 9 bases that match TRBD1. Germline V gene lookup returns CDR1 SGDLS and CDR2 YYNGEE. Trimming cost V 3 bases and J 1 base; bases outside gene matches: 3. The CDR3 is 15 residues long. The CDR3 protein is CASSEGQGGTDTQYF. CDR3 in DNA: TGTGCCAGCAGCGAGGGACAGGGTGGCACAGATACGCAGTATTTT.